Below, 30 T cell receptor beta chains from the same sample are listed, as sequenced in a study of cytomegalovirus exposure and HLA in healthy donors. Amplification used 60 Vbeta primers and 13 Jbeta primers. Sequencing was performed with immunoSEQ multiplex PCR; in TCRdb, only in-frame clones are kept and a portion is missing. The sample lists about 140,000 clones; roughly three quarters were seen once. The source material was PBMCs. The receptors were gathered from a man between 18 and 29 years old in good health and CMV-seronegative.

The chain recombines TRBV19 with TRBJ1-3; D gene unclear. Between the trimmed V and J ends, which lost 5 bases and 0 bases, there was a span of 14 bases. The CDR3 loop spans 16 amino acids. Looked up from germline, CDR1 is LNHDA and CDR2 is SQIVND (reference sequence). The CDR3 bases are TGTGCCAGTAGTGCCCAGAAAGGGAGCTCTGGAAACACCATATATTTT. Translating gives CASSAQKGSSGNTIYF.

This clone appeared once. This sequence joins TRBV5-1 and TRBJ2-3; a weak D match, TRBD1 (6 bases). Germline CDR1 SGHRS, CDR2 YFSETQ. The CDR3 loop spans 15 amino acids. Deletions cut 4 bases from V and 2 bases from J, with 14 bases between. CDR3 region: CASSQGGFDTDTQYF. For the CDR3, the DNA is TGCGCCAGCAGCCAAGGGGGTTTTGACACAGATACGCAGTATTTT.

CDR3 in amino acids: CASGQGIDGYTF. In DNA form, the CDR3 reads TGTGCCAGCGGACAGGGAATAGATGGCTACACCTTC. The gene calls are TRBV27 and TRBJ1-2; TRBD1 agrees at 8 bases. Trimming took 8 bases from V and 6 from J; bases not matched to a gene: 5. Germline V CDR1 and CDR2: MNHEY, SMNVEV (reference sequence). This CDR3 contains 12 residues.

The chain uses TRBV19 and TRBJ1-6; a possible D gene is TRBD1 (6 bases). Per germline, CDR1 LNHDA and CDR2 SQIVND (reference sequence). The CDR3 spans 15 residues. The V gene lost 0 bases and the J gene lost 3 bases, with 6 bases spanning the gap. The CDR3 nucleotides read TGTGCCAGTAGTATAGAGGACAGCTATAATTCACCCCTCCACTTT. It specifies CASSIEDSYNSPLHF. Filled out from reference TRBV19 and TRBJ1-6, the complete variable domain reads DGGITQSPKYLFRKEGQNVTLSCEQNLNHDAMYWYRQDPGQGLRLIYYSQIVNDFQKGDIAEGYSVSREKKESFPLTVTSAQKNPTAFYLCASSIEDSYNSPLHFGNGTRLTVT.

The gene calls are TRBV18 and TRBJ1-1; TRBD1 matches 8 bases. CDR3 size: 13 residues. With 4 bases clipped from V and 8 bases from J, the junction kept 6 bases outside the gene matches. Germline V lookup: CDR1 KGHSH, CDR2 LQKENI. In DNA, the CDR3 is TGTGCCAGCTCACGACTCGGACAGGGCGAAGCTTTCTTT. Protein: CASSRLGQGEAFF.

V is TRBV27 and J is TRBJ2-5; 8 bases are shared with TRBD2. J was trimmed by 6 bases and V by 4 bases; bases with no gene match: 7. The V gene's germline CDR1 is MNHEY and CDR2 SMNVEV (reference sequence). The length of the CDR3 is 14 residues. CDR3 sequence (DNA): TGTGCCAGCAGTTCTATTGGACTAGCCAAGACCCAGTACTTC. Residues: CASSSIGLAKTQYF.

The chain joins TRBV10-2 to TRBJ1-2, with 9 bases matching TRBD1. Per germline, CDR1 WSHSY and CDR2 SAAADI. Germline trimming cut 4 bases from V and 8 bases from J; bases unmatched to any gene: 8. The CDR3 totals 14 residues. The CDR3 DNA sequence: TGCGCCAGCAGTGGAGTGGGACAGGGCGGCGGCTACACCTTC. It encodes CASSGVGQGGGYTF.

The rearrangement links TRBV27 to TRBJ1-2; 9 bases are a match to TRBD1. Losses at the gene ends were 5 bases for V and 1 base for J; bases not matched to a gene: 11. The CDR3 runs to 17 residues. Germline assignment: CDR1 MNHEY and CDR2 SMNVEV (reference sequence). CDR3 sequence (DNA): TGTGCCAGCAGTCCCAACTCTGGACAGGGGTTTAACTATGGCTACACCTTC. As protein: CASSPNSGQGFNYGYTF.

The J gene is TRBJ1-2, the V gene TRBV9; 7 bases line up with TRBD1. From germline, CDR1 is SGDLS and CDR2 YYNGEE. V dropped 3 bases and J dropped 4; count of bases not matched to a gene: 3. The length of the CDR3 is 13 residues. The CDR3 DNA follows: TGTGCCAGCAGCGCCGGACAGGTCTATGGCTACACCTTC. This encodes CASSAGQVYGYTF.

This clone has just a few counts. The rearrangement joins TRBV6-6 to TRBJ1-5, with D perhaps TRBD1 (6 bases). Trimming left V 5 bases short and J 0 bases short, with 11 bases between. This CDR3 has 15 residues. Germline V CDR1 and CDR2: MNHNY, SVGAGI (reference sequence). The CDR3 coding sequence is TGTGCCAGCAGTCTTACAGGGTTTAGCAATCAGCCCCAGCATTTT. It specifies CASSLTGFSNQPQHF.

This chain joins TRBV5-4 and TRBJ1-3; D perhaps matches TRBD1 (6 bases). In germline, CDR1 is SGHNT, CDR2 YYREEE (reference sequence). The CDR3 runs 16 residues. V was trimmed by 2 bases and J by 2 bases, leaving 14 bases between them. CDR3 sequence reads: CASSFGGRQAGNTIYF. Written as DNA, the CDR3 is TGTGCCAGCAGCTTTGGGGGACGACAGGCTGGAAACACCATATATTTT. The variable domain in full, completed from reference TRBV5-4 and TRBJ1-3, reads ETGVTQSPTHLIKTRGQQVTLRCSSQSGHNTVSWYQQALGQGPQFIFQYYREEENGRGNFPPRFSGLQFPNYSSELNVNALELDDSALYLCASSFGGRQAGNTIYFGEGSWLTVV.

This clone was seen a few times. The chain carries TRBV2 and TRBJ1-1; 7 bases align to TRBD1. The CDR3 totals 15 residues. V shed 6 bases, J shed 1 base, and the junction held 8 bases outside the gene matches. Germline V gene sequence: CDR1 SNHLY, CDR2 FYNNEI. In nucleotides, the CDR3 is TGTGCCAGCAGAGAACTCAGGGGGTGGAACACTGAAGCTTTCTTT. Its protein product is CASRELRGWNTEAFF.

This rearrangement joins TRBV29-1 to TRBJ2-6; no definite D call. The CDR3 is made up of 12 amino acids. CDR1 is SQVTM and CDR2 is ANQGSEA in the germline V gene. Between the trimmed V and J ends, which lost 6 bases and 3 bases, there was a span of 6 bases. CDR3 region: CSVRFGANVLTF. CDR3 nucleotides: TGCAGCGTCCGGTTTGGGGCCAACGTCCTGACTTTC.

The chain recombines TRBV2 with TRBJ1-5; no clear D gene. Trimming took off 7 bases at V and 8 bases at J, with 15 bases between the two ends. Germline values: CDR1 SNHLY, CDR2 FYNNEI. This CDR3 has 13 residues. The DNA of the CDR3 is TGTGCCAGCAAAGGAGGACTCCTGGAGCCCCAGCATTTT. Protein: CASKGGLLEPQHF.

Concerning this clone itself: The junction and the germline gene differ at one end; a read error may be behind it. The J gene is TRBJ2-2, the V gene TRBV7-7; 9 bases are shared with TRBD1. Germline CDR1 SSHAT, CDR2 FNYEAQ (reference sequence). The CDR3 spans 17 residues. The CDR3 DNA sequence: TGTGCTAGCAGCTTATCCCCCGGGACAGGGTATTCCGGGGAGCTGTTTTTT. Residues: CASSLSPGTGYSGELFF.

The chain joins TRBV11-2 to TRBJ1-2, with a possible D match to TRBD1 (6 bases). CDR1 is SGHAT, CDR2 FQNNGV, per germline. The CDR3 totals 12 residues. Trimming left V 4 bases short and J 8 bases short, with 11 bases between. DNA for the CDR3: TGTGCCAGCAGCTCGACAGGCTTCGGCTACACCTTC. Translating gives CASSSTGFGYTF.

The chain is built from TRBV7-2 and TRBJ1-2; 7 nucleotides match TRBD1. Germline CDR1 reads SGHTA; CDR2 reads FQGNSA. V was clipped by 5 bases and J by 2 bases; unmatched bases: 8. This CDR3 is 15 amino acids long. The chain's CDR3 is CASSQTMTGNYGYTF. The CDR3, as DNA: TGTGCCAGCAGCCAAACGATGACAGGGAACTATGGCTACACCTTC.

The rearrangement uses TRBV4-3 and TRBJ1-1, with unresolved D. Trimming shortened V by 3 bases and J by 1 base, and 9 bases separated the two germline ends. Germline loops: CDR1 LGHNA, CDR2 YSLEER. The length of the CDR3 is 14 residues. This CDR3 is CASSQTSGNTEAFF. In DNA form, the CDR3 reads TGCGCCAGCAGCCAGACGAGCGGGAACACTGAAGCTTTCTTT.

The J gene is TRBJ1-5, the V gene TRBV5-8; 8 bases fit TRBD1. J lost 1 base, V lost 4 bases, and 4 bases had no gene match. The CDR3 extends over 15 amino acids. The V gene's germline CDR1 is SGHTS and CDR2 YDEGEE. CDR3 amino acids: CASSQQGASNQPQHF. In DNA form, the CDR3 reads TGTGCCAGCAGCCAGCAGGGGGCGAGCAATCAGCCCCAGCATTTT.

This rearrangement joins TRBV7-3 to TRBJ2-3; TRBD2 aligns across 9 bases. The CDR3 loop spans 17 amino acids. After removal of 5 bases from V and 4 bases from J, the junction contained 13 bases not matched to a gene. Germline assignment: CDR1 SGHTA and CDR2 FQGTGA. CDR3 coding DNA: TGTGCCAGCAGCCCTAGCGGGGCGACACCAGAGGCAGATACGCAGTATTTT. It codes for CASSPSGATPEADTQYF.

The chain links TRBV5-1 to TRBJ2-5; D gene uncertain. The J call may be incorrect, as the DNA end agrees better with TRBJ2-7. This CDR3 comprises 18 residues. The germline V gene encodes CDR1 SGHRS and CDR2 YFSETQ. This CDR3 is CASSLGSPTLPSSYEQYF. The CDR3 DNA reads TGCGCCAGCAGCTTGGGGTCCCCGACTCTCCCGAGCTCCTACGAGCAGTACTTC.

The rearrangement links TRBV12-5 to TRBJ2-7; D may be TRBD1 (6 bases). The ends were cut back, 6 bases at V and 3 bases at J, with 21 bases in the middle. The CDR3 loop spans 16 amino acids. Germline-derived CDR1 and CDR2 are LGHNT and FRNRAP. In nucleotides, the CDR3 is TGTGCTAGTGGCTCTACCTCCTCCCACAGGGTCTACGAGCAGTACTTC. This sequence encodes CASGSTSSHRVYEQYF.

The chain combines TRBV6-1 with TRBJ1-2; D is ambiguous. V was shortened by 6 bases and J by 5 bases, with 16 bases between the two germline ends. Per the germline V gene, CDR1 is MNHNS and CDR2 is SASEGT. CDR3 length: 14 residues. CDR3 sequence: CASRYISGDYGYTF. The DNA of the CDR3 is TGTGCCAGCAGATACATATCCGGGGATTATGGCTACACCTTC.

This clone was recorded once. The chain has TRBV6-1 and TRBJ1-3; TRBD1 matches 9 bases. CDR1 MNHNS and CDR2 SASEGT come from the germline V gene. CDR3 length equals 15 residues. J was trimmed by 4 bases and V by 7 bases; bases with no gene match: 8. The CDR3 DNA is TGTGCCAGCACCGGGACAGGGAGGTTGGGAAACACCATATATTTT. This gives the protein CASTGTGRLGNTIYF.

This chain joins TRBV2 and TRBJ1-1; possibly TRBD1 for D (5 bases). Trimming cost V 5 bases and J 1 base, with 11 bases left between them. The CDR3 has 14 residues. Germline CDR1 is SNHLY and CDR2 is FYNNEI. As DNA, the CDR3 is TGTGCCAGCAGTCCAGGGTTGACGAACACTGAAGCTTTCTTT. Translating it yields CASSPGLTNTEAFF.

As regards this clone: At one end the junction does not follow the germline gene, possibly because of a read error. V usage is TRBV27 and J usage is TRBJ1-2, with 9 bases identical to TRBD1. There are 15 residues in the CDR3. Germline V lookup: CDR1 MNHEY, CDR2 SMNVEV (reference sequence). CDR3 nucleotides: TGTGCCAGCAGTTTAGGTGGGGACAGGGACTATAGCTACACCTTC. Amino acids: CASSLGGDRDYSYTF.

The chain has TRBV5-6 and TRBJ1-4; D is undetermined. The CDR3 length is 15 residues. Germline CDR1 and CDR2: SGHDT and YYEEEE. The ends were cut back, 4 bases at V and 7 bases at J, with 17 bases in the middle. CDR3 sequence (DNA): TGTGCCAGCAGCCCCGAGGGTCCCCAAAGTGAAAAACTGTTTTTT. Encoded protein: CASSPEGPQSEKLFF.

This clone has only one observation. V and J are TRBV4-2 and TRBJ2-5; D is perhaps TRBD1 (6 bases). Germline CDR1 reads LGHNA; CDR2 reads YNFKEQ. V gave up 0 bases and J gave up 1 base, with 12 bases separating them. This CDR3 has 16 residues. The CDR3 sequence is CASSQDLGGPQETQYF. The CDR3 DNA reads TGTGCCAGCAGCCAAGATCTAGGGGGTCCCCAAGAGACCCAGTACTTC.

This rearrangement joins TRBV6-5 to TRBJ1-6; perhaps TRBD1 as D (5 bases). Trimming pared 2 bases from V and 12 bases from J, leaving 14 bases between. The CDR3 extends over 14 amino acids. Germline V lookup: CDR1 MNHEY, CDR2 SVGAGI. CDR3 region: CASSYEGWRGPLHF. CDR3 nucleotide sequence: TGTGCCAGCAGTTACGAGGGATGGAGGGGACCCCTCCACTTT.

The chain recombines TRBV7-9 with TRBJ2-3; 10 bases are shared with TRBD2. CDR3 size: 14 residues. Trimming took 2 bases from V and 5 from J; bases not matched to a gene: 1. Per germline, CDR1 SEHNR and CDR2 FQNEAQ (reference sequence). The CDR3 sequence is CASSLSGGGDTQYF. In nucleotides, the CDR3 is TGTGCCAGCAGCTTAAGCGGGGGGGGAGATACGCAGTATTTT. Looking up the rest from reference TRBV7-9 and TRBJ2-3 gives the full variable domain: DTGVSQNPRHKITKRGQNVTFRCDPISEHNRLYWYRQTLGQGPEFLTYFQNEAQLEKSRLLSDRFSAERPKGSFSTLEIQRTEQGDSAMYLCASSLSGGGDTQYFGPGTRLTVL.